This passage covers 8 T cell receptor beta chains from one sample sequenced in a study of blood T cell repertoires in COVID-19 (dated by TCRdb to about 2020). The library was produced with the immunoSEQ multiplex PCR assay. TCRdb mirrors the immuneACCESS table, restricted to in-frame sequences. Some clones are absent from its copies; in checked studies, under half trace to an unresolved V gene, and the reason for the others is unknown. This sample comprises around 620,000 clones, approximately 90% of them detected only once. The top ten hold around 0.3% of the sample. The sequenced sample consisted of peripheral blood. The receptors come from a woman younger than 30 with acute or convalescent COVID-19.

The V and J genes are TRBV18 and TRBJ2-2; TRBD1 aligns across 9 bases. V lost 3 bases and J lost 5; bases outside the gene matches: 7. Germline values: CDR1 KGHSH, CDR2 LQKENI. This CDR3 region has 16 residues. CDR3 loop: CASSPKGDRGTGELFF. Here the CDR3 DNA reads TGTGCCAGCTCACCGAAAGGAGACAGGGGGACCGGGGAGCTGTTTTTT. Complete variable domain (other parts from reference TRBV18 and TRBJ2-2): NAGVMQNPRHLVRRRGQEARLRCSPMKGHSHVYWYRQLPEEGLKFMVYLQKENIIDESGMPKERFSAEFPKEGPSILRIQQVVRGDSAAYFCASSPKGDRGTGELFFGEGSRLTVL.

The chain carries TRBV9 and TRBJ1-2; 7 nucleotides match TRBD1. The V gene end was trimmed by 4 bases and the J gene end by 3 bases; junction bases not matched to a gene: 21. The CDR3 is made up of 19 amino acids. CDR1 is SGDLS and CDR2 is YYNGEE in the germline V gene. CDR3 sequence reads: CASSLGSGTAAWLDYGYTF. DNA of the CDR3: TGTGCCAGCAGCCTCGGATCCGGGACAGCCGCTTGGCTAGACTATGGCTACACCTTC.

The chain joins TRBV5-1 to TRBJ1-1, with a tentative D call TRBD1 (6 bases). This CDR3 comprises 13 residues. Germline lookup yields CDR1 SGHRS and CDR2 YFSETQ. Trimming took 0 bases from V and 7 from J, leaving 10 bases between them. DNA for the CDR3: TGCGCCAGCAGCTTGGTCAGGGGCGGTGAAGCTTTCTTT. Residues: CASSLVRGGEAFF.

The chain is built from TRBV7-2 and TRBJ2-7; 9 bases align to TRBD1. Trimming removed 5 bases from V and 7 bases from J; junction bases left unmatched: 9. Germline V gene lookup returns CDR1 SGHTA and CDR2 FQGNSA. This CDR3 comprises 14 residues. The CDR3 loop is CASSLRTGDGEQYF. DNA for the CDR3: TGTGCCAGCAGCCTACGGACAGGGGATGGGGAGCAGTACTTC.

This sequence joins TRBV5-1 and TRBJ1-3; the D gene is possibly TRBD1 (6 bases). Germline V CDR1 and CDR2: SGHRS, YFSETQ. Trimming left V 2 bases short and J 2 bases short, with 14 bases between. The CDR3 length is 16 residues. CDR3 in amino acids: CASSFGSRQAGNTIYF. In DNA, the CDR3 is TGCGCCAGCAGCTTTGGGTCGCGACAGGCTGGAAACACCATATATTTT.

Here the CDR3 reads CASSPRYSGANVLTF. In DNA form, the CDR3 reads TGTGCCAGCAGCCCGAGGTACTCTGGGGCCAACGTCCTGACTTTC. The rearrangement joins TRBV9 to TRBJ2-6; D gene ambiguous. CDR1 and CDR2 (germline): SGDLS, YYNGEE. This CDR3 is built from 15 residues. Trimming took 4 bases from V and 0 from J, leaving 8 bases between them.

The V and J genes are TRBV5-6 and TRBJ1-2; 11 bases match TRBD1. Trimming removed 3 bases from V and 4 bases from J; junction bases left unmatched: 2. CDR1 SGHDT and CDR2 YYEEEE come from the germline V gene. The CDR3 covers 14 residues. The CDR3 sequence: CASSWGQGGYGYTF. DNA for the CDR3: TGTGCCAGCAGCTGGGGACAGGGGGGCTATGGCTACACCTTC.

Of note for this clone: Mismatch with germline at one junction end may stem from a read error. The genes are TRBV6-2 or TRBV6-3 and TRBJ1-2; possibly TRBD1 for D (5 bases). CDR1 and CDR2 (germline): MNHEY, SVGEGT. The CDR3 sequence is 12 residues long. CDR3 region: CASSYSRDFPVF. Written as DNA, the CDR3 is TGTGCCAGCAGTTACTCGAGGGACTTTCCCGTCTTC.